The 6 T cell receptor beta chains listed next were all sequenced from one sample in a study of a mutant IDH1 vaccine in newly diagnosed glioma. No cognate antigen is known for these TCRs. Described time point: week 23, last vaccination. The content of each vaccine dose was 300 ug of mutant IDH1 20-mer peptide, and topical imiquimod accompanied it. This table comes from immunoSEQ multiplex PCR, and its TCRdb copy is limited to in-frame clones, with some not included. The sample consists of tens of thousands of clones, approximately 85% of them appearing once. Material: PBMCs, obtained from a glioma patient whose treatment included an IDH1 peptide vaccine. These receptors were collected from a woman aged 45 to 65 with glioma.

This chain uses TRBV30 with TRBJ2-5; D might be TRBD2 (5 bases). CDR3 size: 15 residues. The germline V gene has CDR1 GTSNPN and CDR2 SVGIG (reference sequence). Trimming stripped 4 bases from V and 4 bases from J, with 19 bases between. This CDR3 is CAWKEALVRGETQYF. CDR3 coding DNA: TGTGCCTGGAAAGAAGCGCTAGTTCGGGGAGAGACCCAGTACTTC.

The chain carries TRBV4-1 and TRBJ1-4, with TRBD1 matching over 10 bases. The CDR3 totals 15 residues. The V and J ends lost 6 bases and 6 bases, in that order; junction bases with no gene match: 7. The germline V gene has CDR1 MGHRA and CDR2 YSYEKL. Here the CDR3 reads CASRQRGTGDEKLFF. The DNA of the CDR3 is TGCGCCAGCAGGCAACGCGGGACAGGGGATGAAAAACTGTTTTTT.

V is TRBV6-6 and J is TRBJ1-5; D not resolved. Trimming cost V 5 bases and J 7 bases, with 9 bases left between them. The CDR3 loop spans 12 amino acids. Germline CDR1 MNHNY, CDR2 SVGAGI (reference sequence). The CDR3 bases are TGTGCCAGCAGTCTCGTGAGGCAGCCCCAGCATTTT. It is translated as CASSLVRQPQHF.

The genes are TRBV10-2 and TRBJ2-5; 7 nucleotides line up with TRBD2. Germline V gene sequence: CDR1 WSHSY, CDR2 SAAADI. With 7 bases clipped from V and 4 bases from J, the junction kept 6 bases outside the gene matches. The CDR3 has 13 residues. CDR3 protein: CASTRGEGETQYF. The CDR3 region has the DNA TGCGCCAGCACCAGAGGGGAGGGAGAGACCCAGTACTTC.

V usage is TRBV15 and J usage is TRBJ1-1; TRBD1 is a possible D gene (5 bases). V was pared by 2 bases and J by 1 base, with 5 bases between. CDR1 is LNHNV and CDR2 is YYDKDF in the germline V gene (reference sequence). The CDR3 loop spans 13 amino acids. The CDR3 DNA is TGTGCCACCAGCAGACAGGGGAACACTGAAGCTTTCTTT. It codes for CATSRQGNTEAFF. Full variable domain (outside the CDR3, taken from reference TRBV15 and TRBJ1-1): DAMVIQNPRYQVTQFGKPVTLSCSQTLNHNVMYWYQQKSSQAPKLLFHYYDKDFNNEADTPDNFQSRRPNTSFCFLDIRSPGLGDTAMYLCATSRQGNTEAFFGQGTRLTVV.

This sequence joins TRBV10-3 and TRBJ2-5; the match to TRBD2 covers 8 bases. Germline V gene sequence: CDR1 ENHRY, CDR2 SYGVKD. Trimming cost V 1 base and J 4 bases; bases outside gene matches: 8. The CDR3 length is 16 residues. CDR3 DNA sequence: TGTGCCATCAGTGAGTTCAAAGCGGGAGTTCCAGAGACCCAGTACTTC. Translated: CAISEFKAGVPETQYF.